The text below deals with one TCR beta chain. The data stem from a study of cytomegalovirus exposure and HLA in healthy donors. CDR1 SEHNR and CDR2 FQNEAQ come from the germline V gene (reference sequence). Losses at the gene ends were 3 bases for V and 4 bases for J; bases not matched to a gene: 1. The CDR3 loop spans 15 amino acids. This PCR relied on a set of 60 Vbeta primers and 13 Jbeta primers. Clones were read by immunoSEQ multiplex PCR, and TCRdb kept only the in-frame ones, dropping some. The sample lists 130,000 or so clones, about three quarters occurring once. This sequence originates from a woman in her late teens or twenties in good health and CMV-seronegative. The V call is TRBV7-9, the J call TRBJ2-5, with 14 bases that match TRBD2. Sequencing input: PBMCs. This chain's CDR3 is CASSLTSGRAETQYF. The CDR3 nucleotides are TGTGCCAGCAGCTTGACTAGCGGGAGGGCAGAGACCCAGTACTTC.